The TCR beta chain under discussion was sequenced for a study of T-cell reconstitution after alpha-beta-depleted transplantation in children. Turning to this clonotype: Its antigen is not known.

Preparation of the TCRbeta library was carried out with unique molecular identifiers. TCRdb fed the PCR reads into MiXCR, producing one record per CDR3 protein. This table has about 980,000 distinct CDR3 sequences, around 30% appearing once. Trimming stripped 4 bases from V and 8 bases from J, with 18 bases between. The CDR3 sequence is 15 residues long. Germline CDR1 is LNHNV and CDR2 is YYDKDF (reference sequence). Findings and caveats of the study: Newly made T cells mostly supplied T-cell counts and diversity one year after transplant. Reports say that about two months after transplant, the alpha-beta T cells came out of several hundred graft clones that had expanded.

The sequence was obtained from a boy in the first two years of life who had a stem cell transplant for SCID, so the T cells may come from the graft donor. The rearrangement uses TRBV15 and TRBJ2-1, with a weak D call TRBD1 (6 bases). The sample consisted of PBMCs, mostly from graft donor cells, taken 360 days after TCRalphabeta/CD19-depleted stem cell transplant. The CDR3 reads CATSTGASLSHEQFF. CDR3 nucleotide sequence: TGTGCCACCAGCACAGGGGCCAGTCTTTCGCATGAGCAGTTCTTC.